One sample yielded the 4 T cell receptor beta chains listed below, sequenced in a study of radiation and T cells in renal cell carcinoma. Indicated treatment: 15 Gy SBRT to primary tumor, nephrectomy 4 weeks later. The table came from immunoSEQ multiplex PCR; TCRdb's copy has only in-frame clones and leaves some out. The table lists about 22,000 clones, roughly half of them singletons. The sample was tumor tissue, taken from a patient whose treatment included radiotherapy and nephrectomy. These receptors were taken from a woman in her forties or fifties with renal cell carcinoma.

This chain connects TRBV19 to TRBJ2-7; 9 bases are a match to TRBD2. CDR1 is LNHDA and CDR2 is SQIVND in the germline V gene (reference sequence). The CDR3 totals 15 residues. Trimming took 1 base from V and 1 from J; bases not matched to a gene: 2. CDR3 DNA: TGTGCCAGTAGTATAGTCAGCGGGGGGTCCTACGAGCAGTACTTC. Translating it yields CASSIVSGGSYEQYF.

This clone showed up many times. The V gene is TRBV18, the J gene TRBJ2-7, with TRBD1 as a possible D gene (6 bases). The CDR3 consists of 14 residues. The V gene's germline CDR1 is KGHSH and CDR2 LQKENI. Trimming stripped 2 bases from V and 3 bases from J, with 11 bases between. CDR3 in DNA: TGTGCCAGCTCACCAAGGGACAAGTTCTACGAGCAGTACTTC. Residues: CASSPRDKFYEQYF. The full variable domain, its missing parts supplied by reference TRBV18 and TRBJ2-7, is NAGVMQNPRHLVRRRGQEARLRCSPMKGHSHVYWYRQLPEEGLKFMVYLQKENIIDESGMPKERFSAEFPKEGPSILRIQQVVRGDSAAYFCASSPRDKFYEQYFGPGTRLTVT.

The J gene is TRBJ1-1, the V gene TRBV5-1; no clear D gene. Trimming shortened V by 5 bases and J by 0 bases, and 8 bases separated the two germline ends. The germline V gene encodes CDR1 SGHRS and CDR2 YFSETQ. The CDR3 consists of 13 residues. The CDR3 nucleotides are TGCGCCAGCAGTCTGTTATTGAACACTGAAGCTTTCTTT. This sequence encodes CASSLLLNTEAFF.

J is TRBJ1-5 and V is TRBV4-1; D uncertain. The CDR3 length is 13 residues. Trimming cost V 0 bases and J 0 bases, with 0 bases left between them. Looked up from germline, CDR1 is MGHRA and CDR2 is YSYEKL. CDR3 protein: CASSQDSNQPQHF. The CDR3, as DNA: TGCGCCAGCAGCCAAGATAGCAATCAGCCCCAGCATTTT.